This TCR beta chain was profiled in a study of Ad26.COV2.S vaccination and SARS-CoV-2 variants. Study-wide context: Donor got 5x10^10 or 1x10^11 viral particles of Ad26.COV2.S.

Overall study findings and caveats: Participants given vaccine showed non-spike TCR breadth similar to that of placebo recipients.

The CDR3 covers 14 residues. With 6 bases clipped from V and 5 bases from J, the junction kept 9 bases outside the gene matches. Germline CDR1 and CDR2: MDHEN and SYDVKM. Regarding this clone: What it recognizes is unknown.

As to treatment: some 20 received Ad26.COV2.S at low or high dose, single or two shots; 5 received placebo; per-sample allocation not given. After the first vaccine or placebo injection, samples were drawn on day 63. Using immunoSEQ multiplex PCR, the repertoire was profiled, and TCRdb retains in-frame clones only, with some absent. The sample consists of approximately 460,000 clones, 80% to 90% of them appearing once. The TCR originated in a person aged 18-60 years who received the Ad26.COV2.S COVID-19 vaccine or a placebo. Here the sequenced sample was peripheral blood, taken in a trial of Ad26.COV2.S vaccine versus placebo. The chain couples TRBV28 to TRBJ2-5; 7 positions agree with TRBD1. Here the CDR3 DNA reads TGTGCCAGCAGCCCATTACAGGGGCGTGAGACCCAGTACTTC. Encoded protein: CASSPLQGRETQYF.